This T cell receptor (beta chain) was documented in a study of a mutant IDH1 vaccine in newly diagnosed glioma (dated by TCRdb to the early 2020s). Notes on the research overall: Patients received eight vaccinations in weeks 1, 3, 5, 7, 11, 15, 19 and 23, corresponding to visits V03 through V10. Vaccination started 4-6 weeks after radiotherapy alone, or was given together with temozolomide cycles in the groups whose treatment included chemotherapy. Of the 30 to 35 patients who were treated, about 60% were male and approximately 40% were female, and the mean age was around 40 years. Prior to enrollment, standard therapy consisting of radiotherapy alone, temozolomide alone, or radiochemotherapy with temozolomide had been administered to patients, with the combination being received by most patients. Peripheral blood was drawn at six visits: V03 (baseline), V05, V07, V10, V12 and V13. Longitudinal TCRB deep sequencing was performed for roughly 24 treated patients wherever samples were available for exploratory analyses.

The meaning of the sample's time point label: week 11, during vaccination. A 20-mer mutant IDH1 peptide at 300 micrograms in Montanide made up each vaccine dose, which was injected subcutaneously together with topical imiquimod. Donors had newly diagnosed WHO grade 3 or 4 IDH1-mutant astrocytomas with loss of nuclear ATRX. The samples were drawn from NOA16, a multicentre, single-arm, open-label phase I trial in Germany that tested a mutant IDH1 peptide vaccine in humans for the first time. Genomic DNA for TCRB sequencing was extracted from EDTA blood using the DNeasy Blood and Tissue Kit. Paper-wide results and their limitations: PBMC samples for TCRB deep sequencing were selected based on availability. Changes in the top peripheral T cell clonotypes picked up by TCRB sequencing did not appear to be linked to pseudoprogression. Immune responses induced by the vaccine were seen in 90% to 95% of patients across multiple MHC alleles. It was noted by the authors that analyses of patient blood samples could not be reproduced owing to sample limitations.

The method behind the library was the immunoSEQ multiplex PCR assay. Rearranged TCR beta chain sequences were amplified using the hsTCRB Kit according to the manufacturer's protocol. TCRB libraries were sequenced on an Illumina MiSeq. The original methods were these. The kit vendor's proprietary platform handled demultiplexing, trimming and gene mapping. TCRdb re-hosts the immuneACCESS table, in-frame sequences only. Its copies lack some clones; in the studies checked, an unresolved V gene accounts for under half of them, and the cause for the rest is not known. V and J calls plus clone size are reproduced from that table; the DNA served to infer D and trimming. In all, the sample holds around 60,000 clones, and less than 85% of those were seen once. The ten largest make up approximately 9.5% of the sample. Spanning cysteine to phenylalanine, the CDR3 consists of 14 amino acids. The CDR3 DNA has 42 bases and is translated from base 1. V is pared back by 3 bases and J by 1 base, with 9 bases lying between the germline termini. The germline V gene sets CDR1 to WSHSY and CDR2 to SAAADI.

With regard to this clone: No cognate antigen has been identified for it. Base qualities are not provided; no much larger clone lies one nucleotide away.

The sequence was collected from a woman aged 45-60 years with glioma. The chain links TRBV10-2 with TRBJ1-1, with a tentative D gene TRBD1 over 5 matching bases. The material was PBMCs, obtained from a glioma patient whose treatment included an IDH1 peptide vaccine. This receptor carries the CDR3 CASSDRVGNTEAFF. The nucleotide sequence is TGCGCCAGCAGTGACAGGGTGGGGAACACTGAAGCTTTCTTT.